The text below deals with one TCR beta chain. Its cognate antigen has yet to be identified. Per-base qualities were not stored, and no clone one base away is much larger. The CDR3 starts with the cysteine, ends with the phenylalanine, and has 12 residues. Only CDR3 DNA is held: 36 bases, read in frame from base 1. The junction shows trimming of 5 bases on V and 3 bases on J, plus 7 bases between the germline ends. As encoded in the germline V gene (reference sequence), CDR1 is SEHNR while CDR2 is FQNEAQ. TCRbeta CDR3 regions were amplified from genomic DNA by means of the immunoSEQ Assay, a bias-controlled multiplex PCR. Per the source publication's procedure: Nucleated cell counts per sample were estimated from amplification of reference gene primers within the assay. To quantify the absolute abundance of each unique TCRbeta CDR3 rearrangement, sequence reads were collapsed and filtered. For each sample, productive Simpson clonality was calculated as the square root of Simpson's diversity index across productive rearrangements. Entries here come from immuneACCESS through TCRdb and include only in-frame sequences with V and J called. Some clones fail to appear in such tables; in the studies checked, an unresolved V gene covers under half of the shortfall, and the cause of the remainder is unknown. D and trimming come from the DNA, and the V and J calls and clone size come from that table. The sample table shows a few hundred thousand clones, and approximately 90% are seen once. 4.5% to 7% of the sample belongs to the ten largest clones.

This sample was included in a study of blood T cell repertoires in COVID-19 (dated by TCRdb to 2018 to 2021). Regarding the study in general: The collaborator samples originated in the United States, Italy and Spain and spanned the acute and convalescent phases of COVID-19. A freely available public database, intended as a resource for researchers studying the immune response to SARS-CoV-2, is where the repertoires were released. The sample metadata nearly always contained a de-identified subject ID, COVID-19 status, age in years and sex. Subjects who had been exposed to COVID-19, were actively infected with it, or had recovered from it provided the deeply sampled blood TCRbeta repertoires that made up the dataset. HLA class I and class II types, where available, came from metadata supplied by the sample provider rather than from assay-based typing. The material from the prospective study consisted of cDNA or gDNA derived from T cells, B-cell-depleted T cells, or PBMCs. Samples were obtained from the ongoing ImmuneRACE study (first 160 participants) and from approximately 1,200 subjects provided by 6 global collaborators.

Enrolling through a virtual design, the prospective study's participants ranged in age from roughly 18 to 100 years and lived across about two dozen United States geographic areas. Cohort assignment in the prospective study relied on participant-reported clinical history from a screening survey and a study questionnaire. Recovered participants in ImmuneRACE Cohort 3 were defined by two consecutive negative NP/OP PCR tests, clearance by a healthcare professional, or resolution of symptoms. In the prospective study, whole blood, serum and a nasopharyngeal or oropharyngeal swab were collected from each participant by mobile phlebotomists. Over an approximately 2-month period, participants in the prospective study had the option of providing additional blood draws and questionnaires. Prospective study blood samples were shipped either frozen or at room temperature before DNA extraction. Beyond this particular receptor, the publication reports: How much clinical and demographic metadata was included differed by source and by participant, and the metadata was provided uncurated.

The chain uses TRBV7-9 and TRBJ1-2; no confident D gene assignment can be made. The sequenced sample consisted of PBMCs or T cells enriched from blood (not recorded which). This sequence originates from a woman in her twenties or thirties who had recovered from COVID-19. The DNA reads TGTGCCAGCAGCCCAACAGACTATGGCTACACCTTC. This is translated as CASSPTDYGYTF. Here the CDR3 is joined to the reference TRBV7-9 and TRBJ1-2 genes, and the full variable domain is: DTGVSQNPRHKITKRGQNVTFRCDPISEHNRLYWYRQTLGQGPEFLTYFQNEAQLEKSRLLSDRFSAERPKGSFSTLEIQRTEQGDSAMYLCASSPTDYGYTFGSGTRLTVV.